The 8 T cell receptor delta chains below all came from one sample that was sequenced in a study of gamma-delta chains in newborns, infants, children. TCRdb fed the reads to CATT. The sample yields roughly 5,000 delta-chain clones, around 2.5% seen once. Sample: blood. The origin of the receptors is a child who was a newborn, infant or young child, either healthy, febrile or measles-vaccinated (not recorded which).

This clone is judged medium-sized. V is TRDV2 and J is TRDJ1, with a tentative D call TRDD3 (6 bases). Deletions cut 0 bases from V and 2 bases from J, with 24 bases between. CDR1 is GEAIGNYY, CDR2 EKD, per germline. This CDR3 is built from 19 residues. The CDR3 bases are TGTGCCTGTGACACCTTAGTACTGGGAAAAACCCATAGGACCGATAAACTCATCTTT. Translation gives CACDTLVLGKTHRTDKLIF.

This clone was recorded a few times. The same CDR3 also results from other DNA sequences found in this sample. This chain links TRDV2 with TRDJ3; TRDD3 matches at 13 bases. The CDR3 length is 18 residues. J was trimmed by 5 bases and V by 0 bases; bases with no gene match: 3. The germline gives CDR1 GEAIGNYY, CDR2 EKD. This chain's CDR3 is CACDTVLGDTRDTRQMFF. The CDR3 bases are TGTGCCTGTGACACCGTACTGGGGGATACGCGGGACACCCGACAGATGTTTTTC.

This clone has only a few counts. This may stem from a read error, because a much larger clone lies one nucleotide away. The chain couples TRDV2 to TRDJ1; 13 bases are shared with TRDD3. Per the germline V gene, CDR1 is GEAIGNYY and CDR2 is EKD. This CDR3 contains 16 residues. V shed 2 bases, J shed 0 bases, and the junction held 2 bases outside the gene matches. CDR3 nucleotide sequence: TGTGCCTGTGACATACTGGGGGATACGGACACCGATAAACTCATCTTT. Translated, it gives CACDILGDTDTDKLIF.

V is TRDV2 and J is TRDJ3; D possibly corresponds to TRDD3 (5 bases). Germline V gene lookup returns CDR1 GEAIGNYY and CDR2 EKD. The CDR3 contains 18 residues. V lost 7 bases and J lost 3, with 21 bases in between. CDR3 protein: CAWDRRDTIGWDTRQMFF. The CDR3 DNA is TGTGCCTGGGACCGACGCGATACTATCGGCTGGGACACCCGACAGATGTTTTTC.

This clone occurred a few times. This chain links TRDV2 with TRDJ2, with 8 bases fitting TRDD3. The germline V gene has CDR1 GEAIGNYY and CDR2 EKD. The CDR3 loop spans 20 amino acids. Trimming cost V 0 bases and J 0 bases; bases outside gene matches: 14. The DNA for the CDR3 is TGTGCCTGTGACACCGAGGACTGGGGGCCCCGAGGGGCTTTGACAGCACAACTCTTCTTT. Translation: CACDTEDWGPRGALTAQLFF.

To note about this clone: A far larger clone is one nucleotide away, so this likely arose from a read error. The V and J genes are TRDV2 and TRDJ3; 12 nucleotides line up with TRDD3. From germline, CDR1 is GEAIGNYY and CDR2 EKD. This CDR3 spans 18 amino acids. The CDR3 DNA follows: TGTGCCTGTGACACCGTACTGGGGGATACCTGGGACGCCCGACAGATGTTTTTC. Protein product: CACDTVLGDTWDARQMFF.

This clone occurred a few times. The chain couples TRDV2 to TRDJ2; TRDD3 agrees at 12 bases. CDR3 size: 19 residues. Germline V CDR1 and CDR2: GEAIGNYY, EKD. J lost 0 bases, V lost 3 bases, and 10 bases had no gene match. CDR3 nucleotides: TGTGCCTGTGACCATCTTACTGGGGGATACCATGCTTTGACAGCACAACTCTTCTTT. This encodes CACDHLTGGYHALTAQLFF.

The sample holds a few counts of this clone. This sequence may be a read error, since a much larger clone differs from it by one base. The gene calls are TRDV2 and TRDJ2; 11 bases line up with TRDD3. CDR3 size: 16 residues. Germline V gene data show CDR1 as GEAIGNYY and CDR2 as EKD. The ends lost 5 bases at V and 0 bases at J; junction bases unmatched: 4. The CDR3 nucleotides are TGTGCCTGTGGCATACTGGGGGATACTTTGACAGCACAACTCTTCTTT. As protein: CACGILGDTLTAQLFF.